The sequence of this TCR beta chain was determined in a study of T cell changes during pregnancy in multiple sclerosis. Trimming stripped 3 bases from V and 4 bases from J, with 7 bases between. Germline V gene data show CDR1 as SQVTM and CDR2 as ANQGSEA. CDR3 length: 12 residues. Data came from immunoSEQ multiplex PCR; TCRdb stores just in-frame clones and leaves some out. The repertoire holds under 95,000 clones, with roughly 93% as singletons. The chain links TRBV29-1 to TRBJ1-3; D is unclear. Sequencing used peripheral blood, obtained in the second trimester of pregnancy. The TCR sequence derives from a female donor in good health, enrolled as a control in a pregnancy study. The CDR3 bases are TGCAGCGTTGAGTCAGGAGGAAACACCATATATTTT. Translating it yields CSVESGGNTIYF. Combining the CDR3 with reference TRBV29-1 and TRBJ1-3 gives the whole variable domain SAVISQKPSRDICQRGTSLTIQCQVDSQVTMMFWYRQQPGQSLTLIATANQGSEATYESGFVIDKFPISRPNLTFSTLTVSNMSPEDSSIYLCSVESGGNTIYFGEGSWLTVV.